The 17 T cell receptor beta chains presented below share a single source sample, sequenced in a study of T cells in Graves' hyperthyroidism and ophthalmopathy. RNA transcripts were the template for amplifying TCR beta CDR3 regions. HTBI primers were the set used in a first-round RT-PCR of the TCR CDR3. TCRdb ran MiXCR on the multiplex PCR reads and lists one entry per CDR3 protein. The sample carries hundreds of thousands of distinct CDR3 sequences, 20% to 25% recorded once. The source material was blood. These receptors originate from a man aged 30 to 39 with Graves' ophthalmopathy.

The gene calls are TRBV20-1 and TRBJ2-3; weak D call: TRBD2 (6 bases). There are 15 residues in the CDR3. Per germline, CDR1 DFQATT and CDR2 SNEGSKA (reference sequence). V was trimmed by 1 base and J by 2 bases, leaving 13 bases between them. The CDR3 DNA reads as TGCAGTGCTAGAGGTGGGCGGGGAGCCACAGATACGCAGTATTTT. Its translation is CSARGGRGATDTQYF.

The chain uses TRBV5-1 and TRBJ2-1, with 7 bases matching TRBD2. From germline, CDR1 is SGHRS and CDR2 YFSETQ. CDR3 length: 15 amino acids. V shed 2 bases, J shed 4 bases, and the junction held 6 bases outside the gene matches. The CDR3 sequence: CASSLGGSAYNEQFF. CDR3 bases: TGCGCCAGCAGCTTAGGCGGGAGCGCTTACAATGAGCAGTTCTTC.

This clonotype was counted at least ten times. The chain combines TRBV10-3 with TRBJ2-7, with 14 bases identical to TRBD2. The CDR3 length is 15 residues. V lost 10 bases and J lost 5; bases outside the gene matches: 10. CDR1 is ENHRY, CDR2 SYGVKD, per germline. CDR3 nucleotide sequence: TGTGCCACCAAGGGACTAGCGGGAGTAGCCGACGAGCAGTACTTC. Translating gives CATKGLAGVADEQYF.

Regarding this clonotype: A much larger clone differs from this one at a single base, so this may be a read error. The chain is built from TRBV28 and TRBJ1-2; no definite D call. Germline loops: CDR1 MDHEN, CDR2 SYDVKM. With 2 bases removed from V and 2 bases from J, the gap between germline ends came to 3 bases. The CDR3 is 12 amino acids. The CDR3 region has the DNA TGTGCCAGCAGTTTAAAGAACTATGGCTACACCTTC. Its translation: CASSLKNYGYTF.

This clonotype was counted a few times. This chain connects TRBV9 to TRBJ1-1; the match to TRBD1 covers 9 bases. Trimming at V came to 3 bases and at J to 5 bases, leaving 11 bases not matched to a gene. Germline V lookup: CDR1 SGDLS, CDR2 YYNGEE. The CDR3 is made up of 16 amino acids. The CDR3 DNA follows: TGTGCCAGCAGCGAATACTCGGTGACAGGGGGAACTGAAGCTTTCTTT. It yields the protein CASSEYSVTGGTEAFF.

The rearrangement uses TRBV20-1 and TRBJ2-1, with 10 bases fitting TRBD2. The CDR3 has 16 amino acids. J gave up 2 bases and V 2 bases, and 6 bases lay outside the gene matches. The germline CDR1 and CDR2 sequences are DFQATT and SNEGSKA (reference sequence). The CDR3 DNA reads as TGCAGTGCTAGATCAGGGACTAGCGCACCCTACAATGAGCAGTTCTTC. Residues: CSARSGTSAPYNEQFF.

This clonotype was detected a few times. The genes are TRBV20-1 and TRBJ1-2, with 8 positions matching TRBD1. V was pared by 0 bases and J by 4 bases, with 7 bases of the junction left unmatched. Per germline, CDR1 DFQATT and CDR2 SNEGSKA (reference sequence). The CDR3 spans 15 residues. CDR3 region: CSARDVPGGSYGYTF. In nucleotides, the CDR3 is TGCAGTGCTAGAGATGTGCCAGGGGGCAGCTATGGCTACACCTTC.

This sequence joins TRBV6-2 or TRBV6-3 and TRBJ1-2; 9 positions match TRBD1. Germline CDR1 MNHEY, CDR2 SVGEGT. Losses at the gene ends were 5 bases for V and 7 bases for J; bases not matched to a gene: 2. The CDR3 is 12 residues long. CDR3 coding DNA: TGTGCCAGCAGTCCACAGGGGGCTGGCTACACCTTC. Encoded protein: CASSPQGAGYTF.

In regard to this clonotype: At one boundary the junction diverges from the germline segment, which might be a read error. The chain employs TRBV7-7 and TRBJ2-2; tentative D call: TRBD1 (6 bases). The CDR3 loop spans 15 amino acids. The germline CDR1 and CDR2 sequences are SSHAT and FNYEAQ (reference sequence). This CDR3 reads CASSPDRIHTGELFF. For the CDR3, the DNA is TGTGCTAGCAGCCCCGACAGGATCCACACCGGGGAGCTGTTTTTT.

This clonotype was recorded at least ten times. For the CDR3, the DNA is TGTGCCAGCAGGGACAGGGCGGACACTGAAGCTTTCTTT. Residues: CASRDRADTEAFF. The chain links TRBV2 to TRBJ1-1; 8 bases match TRBD1. Trimming at V came to 6 bases and at J to 3 bases, leaving 3 bases not matched to a gene. There are 13 residues in the CDR3. Germline V gives CDR1 SNHLY, CDR2 FYNNEI.

This sequence joins TRBV3-1 and TRBJ2-2, with 13 bases matching TRBD2. Germline assignment: CDR1 LGHDT and CDR2 YNNKEL (reference sequence). The V and J ends lost 4 bases and 8 bases, in that order; junction bases with no gene match: 10. The CDR3 consists of 17 residues. CDR3 coding DNA: TGTGCCAGCAGCCTCGGACTAGCGGGAGCCGGAGTTGGGGAGCTGTTTTTT. It codes for CASSLGLAGAGVGELFF.

This clonotype was counted at least ten times. CDR3 protein: CASSFAGVQETQYF. CDR3 in DNA: TGTGCCAGCAGTTTTGCGGGGGTCCAAGAGACCCAGTACTTC. This chain joins TRBV28 and TRBJ2-5, with 7 bases identical to TRBD2. J lost 1 base, V lost 3 bases, and 2 bases had no gene match. Germline V gene data show CDR1 as MDHEN and CDR2 as SYDVKM. CDR3 length: 14 amino acids.

The chain recombines TRBV7-8 with TRBJ1-4; no definite D call. This CDR3 has 14 amino acids. CDR1 is SGHVS, CDR2 FQNEAQ, per germline. The V gene lost 4 bases and the J gene lost 0 bases, with 6 bases spanning the gap. This CDR3 reads CASSYKATNEKLFF. The CDR3 DNA sequence: TGTGCCAGCAGCTACAAAGCAACTAATGAAAAACTGTTTTTT.

This clonotype was detected many times. The V and J genes are TRBV11-2 and TRBJ1-2; 8 nucleotides line up with TRBD1. The junction had 5 bases not matched to a gene; V was cut back by 1 base and J by 7 bases. Germline V CDR1 and CDR2: SGHAT, FQNNGV. The CDR3 consists of 14 residues. CDR3 DNA: TGTGCCAGCAGCTTAGGGACAGGGTCGGTTGGCTACACCTTC. It yields the protein CASSLGTGSVGYTF.

V and J are TRBV29-1 and TRBJ1-5; maybe TRBD1 (5 bases). Germline assignment: CDR1 SQVTM and CDR2 ANQGSEA. The CDR3 has 14 amino acids. Trimming cost V 4 bases and J 0 bases, with 10 bases left between them. This chain's CDR3 is CSVAAGTSNQPQHF. As DNA, the CDR3 is TGCAGCGTTGCTGCAGGGACTAGCAATCAGCCCCAGCATTTT. Looking up the rest from reference TRBV29-1 and TRBJ1-5 gives the full variable domain: SAVISQKPSRDICQRGTSLTIQCQVDSQVTMMFWYRQQPGQSLTLIATANQGSEATYESGFVIDKFPISRPNLTFSTLTVSNMSPEDSSIYLCSVAAGTSNQPQHFGDGTRLSIL.

The chain couples TRBV5-1 to TRBJ2-3, with 12 nucleotides matching TRBD2. CDR3 length: 17 residues. Germline loops: CDR1 SGHRS, CDR2 YFSETQ. V was clipped by 0 bases and J by 3 bases; unmatched bases: 5. The CDR3 DNA is TGCGCCAGCAGCTTGGCCCTAGCGGGAGGGCGGACAGATACGCAGTATTTT. This sequence encodes CASSLALAGGRTDTQYF.

With regard to this clonotype: A read error may produce the germline difference seen at one junction end. In nucleotides, the CDR3 is TGTGCCAGCAGTAACTGGGCGGACGGGTACAATGAGCAGTTCTTC. Translation: CASSNWADGYNEQFF. This sequence joins TRBV5-1 and TRBJ2-1, with D hard to call. The germline V gene has CDR1 SGHRS and CDR2 YFSETQ. The CDR3 extends over 15 amino acids.